This T cell receptor beta chain came from a study of breast tumors, draining lymph nodes, adjacent tissues. Regarding the study as a whole: The lymph node origin of tumor T cells was framed as consistent with a hypothesis, not demonstrated. Tumor repertoires ranked between lymph nodes and nontumor tissue in diversity, with V and J gene preferences. Findings are consistent with lymph node origin and intratumoral expansion of most tumor T cells.

Trimming at V came to 7 bases and at J to 0 bases, leaving 6 bases not matched to a gene. Looked up from germline, CDR1 is LNHDA and CDR2 is SQIVND (reference sequence). The length of the CDR3 is 15 residues. There are many counts of this clonotype. Its antigen is currently unknown. MiXCR, applied by TCRdb to the multiplex PCR reads, yields one record per CDR3 protein. The sample shows about 100,000 distinct CDR3 sequences, over 20% of them seen only once. Samples came from axillary lymph nodes draining the breast cancer. Input material: axillary lymph node tissue. This TCR was sampled from a female donor with breast cancer. Some clones in this sample may be carry-over from other donors' samples. This rearrangement joins TRBV19 to TRBJ1-5; 7 bases match TRBD1. The CDR3 coding sequence is TGTGCCAGTAACTTCCGGGACAGTAGCAATCAGCCCCAGCATTTT. Amino acids: CASNFRDSSNQPQHF.